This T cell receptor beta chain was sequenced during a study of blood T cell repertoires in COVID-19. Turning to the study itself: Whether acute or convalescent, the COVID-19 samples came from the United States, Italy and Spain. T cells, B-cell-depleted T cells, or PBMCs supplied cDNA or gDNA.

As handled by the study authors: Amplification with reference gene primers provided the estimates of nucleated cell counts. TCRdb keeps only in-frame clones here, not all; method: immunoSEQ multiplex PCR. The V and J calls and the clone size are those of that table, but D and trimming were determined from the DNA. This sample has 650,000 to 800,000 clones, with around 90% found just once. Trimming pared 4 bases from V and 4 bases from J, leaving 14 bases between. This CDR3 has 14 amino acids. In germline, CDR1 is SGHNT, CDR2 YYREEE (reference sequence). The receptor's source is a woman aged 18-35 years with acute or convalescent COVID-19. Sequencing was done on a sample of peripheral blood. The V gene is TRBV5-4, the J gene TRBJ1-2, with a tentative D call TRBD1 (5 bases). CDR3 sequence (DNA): TGTGCCAGCAGCCTACCGGGACTGCCCTATGGCTACACCTTC. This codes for CASSLPGLPYGYTF. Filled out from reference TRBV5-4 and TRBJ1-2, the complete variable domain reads ETGVTQSPTHLIKTRGQQVTLRCSSQSGHNTVSWYQQALGQGPQFIFQYYREEENGRGNFPPRFSGLQFPNYSSELNVNALELDDSALYLCASSLPGLPYGYTFGSGTRLTVV.